These 15 T cell receptor beta chains share one sample of origin, sequenced in a study of shared clonotypes between healthy human individuals. Naive CD8 cells were CD45RO-negative, positively selected for CCR7, excluding terminally differentiated effector memory CD45RA+ cells. The table came from immunoSEQ multiplex PCR; TCRdb's copy has only in-frame clones and leaves some out. The table lists 1.5 million to 2.5 million clones, around 96% of them singletons. What was sequenced was naive CD8+ T cells sorted from blood. These receptor sequences come from a young man in good health.

V gene TRBV9 combines with J gene TRBJ1-4, with D possibly being TRBD1 (5 bases). V lost 0 bases and J lost 8, with 14 bases in between. This CDR3 is 15 amino acids long. The germline CDR1 and CDR2 sequences are SGDLS and YYNGEE. CDR3 nucleotide sequence: TGTGCCAGCAGCGTAGCTAGAGGGGTAGAGGAAAAACTGTTTTTT. It is translated as CASSVARGVEEKLFF.

The V gene is TRBV7-3, the J gene TRBJ2-1; D ambiguous. Per the germline V gene, CDR1 is SGHTA and CDR2 is FQGTGA. The CDR3 covers 12 residues. The ends were cut back, 5 bases at V and 4 bases at J, with 6 bases in the middle. The DNA of the CDR3 is TGTGCCAGCAGCGAGGATTACAATGAGCAGTTCTTC. Protein: CASSEDYNEQFF.

The genes are TRBV19 and TRBJ2-2; D unresolved. This CDR3 is 16 amino acids long. V gave up 3 bases and J gave up 0 bases, with 11 bases separating them. In germline, CDR1 is LNHDA, CDR2 SQIVND (reference sequence). The CDR3: CASSIWWEANTGELFF. For the CDR3, the DNA is TGTGCCAGTAGTATTTGGTGGGAAGCGAACACCGGGGAGCTGTTTTTT.

Only one count was recorded for this clone. The chain has TRBV6-6 and TRBJ1-2; the D gene is possibly TRBD1 (6 bases). There are 13 residues in the CDR3. Germline V lookup: CDR1 MNHNY, CDR2 SVGAGI (reference sequence). Deletions cut 6 bases from V and 6 bases from J, with 14 bases between. The CDR3 loop reads CASSLRTEDGYTF. DNA for the CDR3: TGTGCCAGCAGCTTGCGGACAGAAGATGGCTACACCTTC.

This chain joins TRBV30 and TRBJ2-6; possible D gene TRBD1, 7 bases. The V gene lost 1 base and the J gene lost 0 bases, with 10 bases spanning the gap. Germline V gene lookup returns CDR1 GTSNPN and CDR2 SVGIG (reference sequence). This CDR3 has 16 amino acids. The CDR3 is CAWSARGVSGANVLTF. In DNA, the CDR3 is TGTGCCTGGAGTGCCAGGGGGGTCTCTGGGGCCAACGTCCTGACTTTC.

The genes are TRBV5-5 and TRBJ1-1; maybe TRBD1 (6 bases). The CDR3 has 12 residues. The V gene lost 4 bases and the J gene lost 4 bases, with 8 bases spanning the gap. Per germline, CDR1 SGHKS and CDR2 YYEKEE (reference sequence). The CDR3 loop reads CASSGQSTEAFF. The CDR3 DNA sequence: TGTGCCAGCAGCGGACAGAGCACTGAAGCTTTCTTT.

V gene TRBV13 combines with J gene TRBJ2-7; 12 bases map to TRBD2. The CDR3 runs to 14 residues. Germline assignment: CDR1 PRHDT and CDR2 FYEKMQ (reference sequence). J was trimmed by 5 bases and V by 5 bases; bases with no gene match: 4. The CDR3 is CASSLAGGHNEQYF. In DNA, the CDR3 is TGTGCCAGCAGCCTAGCGGGAGGGCACAACGAGCAGTACTTC.

The rearrangement links TRBV6-1 to TRBJ1-6, with 8 positions matching TRBD1. V was pared by 4 bases and J by 8 bases, with 16 bases of the junction left unmatched. The CDR3 length is 18 residues. The germline CDR1 and CDR2 sequences are MNHNS and SASEGT. The CDR3 protein is CASSGKDRVKKGDSPLHF. The CDR3 nucleotides are TGTGCCAGCAGTGGCAAGGACAGGGTGAAGAAAGGGGATTCACCCCTCCACTTT.

The genes are TRBV5-1 and TRBJ1-2; 7 nucleotides match TRBD1. V trimming: 4 bases; J trimming: 4 bases; junction bases outside the gene matches: 7. The CDR3 spans 14 residues. Germline lookup yields CDR1 SGHRS and CDR2 YFSETQ. CDR3 nucleotides: TGCGCCAGCAGCCCCGGACAGGCCTTCTATGGCTACACCTTC. The encoded protein is CASSPGQAFYGYTF.

The rearrangement links TRBV7-8 to TRBJ1-5; 7 bases line up with TRBD1. CDR3 length: 15 amino acids. The germline CDR1 and CDR2 sequences are SGHVS and FQNEAQ. V lost 5 bases, J lost 3 bases, and 7 bases stayed unmatched. This CDR3 reads CASSVMTGHNQPQHF. CDR3 DNA: TGTGCCAGCAGCGTAATGACAGGGCACAATCAGCCCCAGCATTTT.

This clone appeared once. The CDR3 nucleotides read TGTGCCAGCAGTCGGGACGGTAACCCTAGGGCTGATACGCAGTATTTT. This gives the protein CASSRDGNPRADTQYF. The chain couples TRBV5-6 to TRBJ2-3; D might be TRBD1 or TRBD2, each matching 5 bases. V shed 5 bases and J shed 6 bases, with 22 bases lying between them. Germline V CDR1 and CDR2: SGHDT, YYEEEE. The CDR3 is made up of 16 amino acids.

This sequence joins TRBV27 and TRBJ2-3; no clear D gene. The CDR3 is 16 amino acids. Trimming took off 3 bases at V and 0 bases at J, with 13 bases between the two ends. The germline V gene has CDR1 MNHEY and CDR2 SMNVEV (reference sequence). Written as DNA, the CDR3 is TGTGCCAGCAGTTTTTCCGGAGTAACTAGCACAGATACGCAGTATTTT. As protein: CASSFSGVTSTDTQYF.

The chain recombines TRBV5-8 with TRBJ2-3; no firm D call. V gave up 1 base and J gave up 3 bases, with 15 bases separating them. The CDR3 totals 16 residues. Germline CDR1 and CDR2: SGHTS and YDEGEE. The CDR3 is CASSLHVEQGTDTQYF. The CDR3 nucleotides read TGTGCCAGCAGCTTGCATGTAGAGCAAGGAACAGATACGCAGTATTTT.

The chain links TRBV5-6 to TRBJ1-3; maybe TRBD1 (6 bases). CDR1 is SGHDT and CDR2 is YYEEEE in the germline V gene. This CDR3 region has 15 residues. Trimming cost V 1 base and J 4 bases, with 12 bases left between them. The CDR3 protein is CASSLIGGDGNTIYF. In DNA, the CDR3 is TGTGCCAGCAGCTTGATTGGGGGCGACGGAAACACCATATATTTT. Drawing the rest from reference TRBV5-6 and TRBJ1-3, the complete variable domain is DAGVTQSPTHLIKTRGQQVTLRCSPKSGHDTVSWYQQALGQGPQFIFQYYEEEERQRGNFPDRFSGHQFPNYSSELNVNALLLGDSALYLCASSLIGGDGNTIYFGEGSWLTVV.

This sequence joins TRBV29-1 and TRBJ2-7; 8 bases align to TRBD1. The CDR3 sequence is 15 residues long. From germline, CDR1 is SQVTM and CDR2 ANQGSEA. With 2 bases clipped from V and 0 bases from J, the junction kept 6 bases outside the gene matches. CDR3 sequence (DNA): TGCAGCGTTGAATTGCTGGACAGGGACTCCTACGAGCAGTACTTC. As protein: CSVELLDRDSYEQYF.